These 2 T cell receptor beta chains originate from one sample sequenced in a study of sequential checkpoint blockade in melanoma. Treatment here: randomized to nivolumab then ipilimumab (arm A) or the reverse (arm B). Profiled with immunoSEQ multiplex PCR; TCRdb holds only in-frame clones, not every one. The table lists 4,000 to 5,500 clones, around 30% of them singletons. The sequencing used tumor tissue (inferred from file names), collected from a patient given nivolumab and ipilimumab in sequence. These receptors all stem from a human donor with melanoma.

The V and J genes are TRBV6-1 and TRBJ1-1, with D unresolved. CDR1 MNHNS and CDR2 SASEGT come from the germline V gene. The length of the CDR3 is 14 residues. The V end was cut by 0 bases, the J end by 2 bases, with 7 bases between. The CDR3 bases are TGTGCCAGCAGTGAAGCTGGCAGAAACACTGAAGCTTTCTTT. As protein: CASSEAGRNTEAFF.

In its sample, this clone is large. The chain recombines TRBV19 with TRBJ1-3; 7 nucleotides align to TRBD1. The germline gives CDR1 LNHDA, CDR2 SQIVND (reference sequence). V lost 8 bases, J lost 7 bases, and 5 bases stayed unmatched. CDR3 length: 12 residues. The CDR3: CASQDRANTIYF. Written as DNA, the CDR3 is TGTGCCAGTCAAGACAGGGCCAACACCATATATTTT.